This TCR beta chain appears in the sequencing data of a study of blood T cell repertoires in COVID-19. As for the study in general: The United States, Italy and Spain provided the acute and convalescent COVID-19 samples. PBMCs, B-cell-depleted T cells, or T cells were the source of the cDNA or gDNA that made up the material.

Germline V gene sequence: CDR1 SGHTA, CDR2 FQGNSA. The CDR3 totals 14 residues. The germline V and J ends were trimmed by 1 base and 11 bases, with 15 bases remaining between them. The repertoire was sequenced with immunoSEQ multiplex PCR; TCRdb's copy has only in-frame clones and lacks some. The sample includes fewer than 200,000 clones, roughly four fifths of them seen just once. The Seattle site enrolled patients during active infection and followed them longitudinally. The source material was peripheral blood. This chain links TRBV7-2 with TRBJ1-5; D may be TRBD1 (6 bases). The TCR sequence derives from a woman aged 70-85 years with COVID-19, enrolled during active disease. DNA of the CDR3: TGTGCCAGCAGCTTAGAGGGGGTCCGGGGGGCCCAGCATTTT. This encodes CASSLEGVRGAQHF.